A single sample gave rise to the 21 T cell receptor beta chains below, sequenced in a study of T cell changes during pregnancy in multiple sclerosis. Data came from immunoSEQ multiplex PCR; TCRdb stores just in-frame clones and leaves some out. The sample lists around 68,000 clones, around nine tenths occurring once. The sequences come from CD4+ T cells from peripheral blood mononuclear cells, collected before pregnancy. The receptors were sampled from a female donor with multiple sclerosis, enrolled in a pregnancy study.

The chain recombines TRBV30 with TRBJ1-1, with TRBD1 matching over 7 bases. The CDR3 contains 17 residues. Losses at the gene ends were 1 base for V and 1 base for J; bases not matched to a gene: 12. The V gene's germline CDR1 is GTSNPN and CDR2 SVGIG (reference sequence). This CDR3 is CAWSAPGQVVWNTEAFF. In nucleotides, the CDR3 is TGTGCCTGGAGTGCCCCCGGACAGGTTGTATGGAACACTGAAGCTTTCTTT.

This clone was recorded once. J is TRBJ2-1 and V is TRBV11-2; 11 nucleotides agree with TRBD2. J gave up 8 bases and V 5 bases, and 11 bases lay outside the gene matches. The germline V gene has CDR1 SGHAT and CDR2 FQNNGV. The CDR3 covers 16 residues. As DNA, the CDR3 is TGTGCCAGCAGCCTCCTCACTAGCGGGAGTACGGATGAGCAGTTCTTC. This translates into CASSLLTSGSTDEQFF.

The V and J genes are TRBV5-1 and TRBJ2-7; TRBD1 matches 7 bases. The CDR3 runs to 15 residues. After removal of 0 bases from V and 5 bases from J, the junction contained 8 bases not matched to a gene. The V gene's germline CDR1 is SGHRS and CDR2 YFSETQ. CDR3 in DNA: TGCGCCAGCAGCTTGGCGGCAGGGGGAAGCAACGAGCAGTACTTC. It codes for CASSLAAGGSNEQYF.

The chain combines TRBV5-1 with TRBJ1-2; D remains unclear. Deletions cut 0 bases from V and 7 bases from J, with 13 bases between. Germline V gene lookup returns CDR1 SGHRS and CDR2 YFSETQ. The CDR3 has 14 amino acids. CDR3 coding DNA: TGCGCCAGCAGCTTGGACGGGATTCAGCCTGGCTACACCTTC. This gives the protein CASSLDGIQPGYTF.

The rearrangement joins TRBV28 to TRBJ2-3, with 8 nucleotides matching TRBD1. Germline V gene lookup returns CDR1 MDHEN and CDR2 SYDVKM. The V segment lost 3 bases and the J segment 5 bases; nucleotides outside the gene matches: 10. CDR3 length: 16 residues. This CDR3 reads CASSFHRTGLGDTQYF. For the CDR3, the DNA is TGTGCCAGCAGTTTCCACCGGACAGGGTTGGGAGATACGCAGTATTTT.

DNA of the CDR3: TGCGCCAGCAGTTTGCGGGTGGTCGACGAGCAGTACTTC. Translated, it gives CASSLRVVDEQYF. The V and J genes are TRBV5-1 and TRBJ2-7, with a weak D call TRBD2 (5 bases). Germline assignment: CDR1 SGHRS and CDR2 YFSETQ. The CDR3 covers 13 residues. V was shortened by 5 bases and J by 5 bases, with 14 bases between the two germline ends.

This chain connects TRBV11-2 to TRBJ2-7, with 7 bases identical to TRBD1. Germline V gene lookup returns CDR1 SGHAT and CDR2 FQNNGV. There are 14 residues in the CDR3. Trimming at V came to 5 bases and at J to 4 bases, leaving 8 bases not matched to a gene. CDR3 sequence: CASSVTGTVYEQYF. The CDR3 coding sequence is TGTGCCAGCAGCGTGACCGGGACAGTTTACGAGCAGTACTTC.

Only one count was recorded for this clone. The chain is built from TRBV2 and TRBJ2-7; 9 positions agree with TRBD1. Germline V gene lookup returns CDR1 SNHLY and CDR2 FYNNEI. The CDR3 is 16 amino acids. The ends lost 5 bases at V and 4 bases at J; junction bases unmatched: 12. The CDR3 sequence is CASSTDGTGTNYEQYF. The CDR3 nucleotides are TGTGCCAGCAGTACCGATGGGACAGGGACAAATTACGAGCAGTACTTC.

This clone came up a few times. The chain uses TRBV2 and TRBJ1-2; TRBD1 might be the D (6 bases). The CDR3 has 12 amino acids. Per the germline V gene, CDR1 is SNHLY and CDR2 is FYNNEI. Trimming left V 6 bases short and J 8 bases short, with 13 bases between. CDR3 protein: CASREDSYGYTF. CDR3 in DNA: TGTGCCAGCAGAGAGGACAGCTACGGCTACACCTTC.

The rearrangement joins TRBV28 to TRBJ2-5; D perhaps matches TRBD2 (6 bases). Trimming pared 5 bases from V and 1 base from J, leaving 20 bases between. The V gene's germline CDR1 is MDHEN and CDR2 SYDVKM. The CDR3 covers 17 residues. The CDR3 loop is CASSDRDLLNSQETQYF. DNA for the CDR3: TGTGCCAGCAGTGACCGGGACTTGCTTAACTCCCAAGAGACCCAGTACTTC.

The chain links TRBV19 to TRBJ1-1; the D is unclear. CDR3 size: 13 residues. V was pared by 3 bases and J by 3 bases, with 8 bases between. Looked up from germline, CDR1 is LNHDA and CDR2 is SQIVND (reference sequence). The CDR3 DNA is TGTGCCAGTAGTATTAACCCGGACACTGAAGCTTTCTTT. Translating it yields CASSINPDTEAFF. Full variable domain (rest looked up from reference TRBV19 and TRBJ1-1): DGGITQSPKYLFRKEGQNVTLSCEQNLNHDAMYWYRQDPGQGLRLIYYSQIVNDFQKGDIAEGYSVSREKKESFPLTVTSAQKNPTAFYLCASSINPDTEAFFGQGTRLTVV.

This clone was observed a handful of times. An end of the junction differs from the germline gene, which may be a read error. The rearrangement uses TRBV28 and TRBJ1-1, with TRBD1 identical over 7 bases. Germline values: CDR1 MDHEN, CDR2 SYDVKM. There are 14 residues in the CDR3. CDR3 sequence reads: CASSASTGPGRVWF. For the CDR3, the DNA is TGTGCCAGCAGTGCCTCGACAGGGCCGGGCCGAGTGTGGTTT.

This chain uses TRBV16 with TRBJ2-7; 7 nucleotides agree with TRBD2. CDR3 length equals 15 residues. The ends lost 6 bases at V and 2 bases at J; junction bases unmatched: 10. CDR1 is KGHSY and CDR2 is FQNENV in the germline V gene. CDR3 nucleotides: TGTGCCAGCAGTTACGGACGCGGGGGTGCCTACGAGCAGTACTTC. This sequence encodes CASSYGRGGAYEQYF.

J is TRBJ2-3 and V is TRBV7-9; 10 bases agree with TRBD1. Germline-derived CDR1 and CDR2 are SEHNR and FQNEAQ (reference sequence). With 5 bases clipped from V and 5 bases from J, the junction kept 7 bases outside the gene matches. The CDR3 consists of 15 residues. CDR3 sequence reads: CASSPRQGAQDTQYF. The DNA for the CDR3 is TGTGCCAGCAGCCCACGACAGGGGGCGCAAGATACGCAGTATTTT.

V and J are TRBV19 and TRBJ1-1; 8 bases fit TRBD1. The junction had 7 bases not matched to a gene; V was cut back by 6 bases and J by 1 base. In germline, CDR1 is LNHDA, CDR2 SQIVND (reference sequence). The CDR3 is 15 residues long. The CDR3 spells CASRGRQGSNTEAFF. The CDR3 DNA follows: TGTGCCAGTAGGGGACGACAGGGGTCGAACACTGAAGCTTTCTTT.

CDR3 sequence reads: CASTLGLQLAGGSYNEQFF. The CDR3 DNA is TGTGCCAGCACCCTCGGGCTTCAACTAGCGGGAGGTTCCTACAATGAGCAGTTCTTC. The V call is TRBV9, the J call TRBJ2-1, with TRBD2 identical over 12 bases. Germline trimming cut 6 bases from V and 1 base from J; bases unmatched to any gene: 14. The length of the CDR3 is 19 residues. Germline V gene sequence: CDR1 SGDLS, CDR2 YYNGEE.

The chain links TRBV15 to TRBJ2-3; maybe TRBD2 (5 bases). The CDR3 covers 15 residues. Trimming took off 5 bases at V and 9 bases at J, with 21 bases between the two ends. Germline V gene data show CDR1 as LNHNV and CDR2 as YYDKDF (reference sequence). Here the CDR3 reads CATSPSRRTTSTQYF. The CDR3 DNA sequence: TGTGCCACCAGCCCATCCCGGAGGACCACGTCGACGCAGTATTTT.

The chain couples TRBV1 to TRBJ1-1; the table calls TRBD1, which could not be checked here. TRBV1 is flagged as a pseudogene. CDR3 length equals 18 residues. CDR3 DNA: TGCACCAGCAGCCAAAGAGCTACTCGGACAGGGGAGGGCACTGAAGCTTTCTTT. Translating gives CTSSQRATRTGEGTEAFF.

The V call is TRBV19, the J call TRBJ1-6; TRBD1 matches 7 bases. V was pared by 9 bases and J by 1 base, with 18 bases of the junction left unmatched. CDR1 is LNHDA and CDR2 is SQIVND in the germline V gene (reference sequence). This CDR3 region has 19 residues. CDR3 nucleotides: TGTGCCAGCGAACCCTACCCGGGACAGTCATTGTCCTATAATTCACCCCTCCACTTT. This sequence encodes CASEPYPGQSLSYNSPLHF.

CDR3 region: CASSLLQGILTDTQYF. Written as DNA, the CDR3 is TGTGCCAGCAGCTTACTACAGGGGATTTTGACAGATACGCAGTATTTT. J is TRBJ2-3 and V is TRBV7-2, with TRBD1 identical over 7 bases. CDR3 length: 16 residues. V was clipped by 2 bases and J by 3 bases; unmatched bases: 8. CDR1 SGHTA and CDR2 FQGNSA come from the germline V gene.

This clone appeared once. Other DNA sequences in the same sample also yield this CDR3. This chain connects TRBV29-1 to TRBJ2-7; 7 bases map to TRBD1. Germline V gene lookup returns CDR1 SQVTM and CDR2 ANQGSEA. V lost 8 bases and J lost 3; bases outside the gene matches: 7. CDR3 length equals 12 residues. CDR3 DNA sequence: TGCAGCTTGACAGGGAGCTTCTACGAGCAGTACTTC. Translated: CSLTGSFYEQYF.